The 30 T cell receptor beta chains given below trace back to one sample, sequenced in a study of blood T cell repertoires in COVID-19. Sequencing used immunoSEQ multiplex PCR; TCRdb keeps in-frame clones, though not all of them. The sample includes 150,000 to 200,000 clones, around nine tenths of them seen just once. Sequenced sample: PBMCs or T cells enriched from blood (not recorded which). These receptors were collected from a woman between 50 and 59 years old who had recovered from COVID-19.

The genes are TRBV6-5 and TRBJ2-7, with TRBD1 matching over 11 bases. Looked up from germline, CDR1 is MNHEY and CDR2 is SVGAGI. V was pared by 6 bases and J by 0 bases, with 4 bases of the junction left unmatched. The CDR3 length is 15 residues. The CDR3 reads CASRAGTGGSYEQYF. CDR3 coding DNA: TGTGCCAGCAGGGCCGGGACAGGGGGCTCCTACGAGCAGTACTTC.

CDR3 residues: CASSYSLGGDTEAFF. As DNA, the CDR3 is TGTGCCAGCAGTTACTCGCTCGGGGGAGACACTGAAGCTTTCTTT. The chain employs TRBV6-5 and TRBJ1-1; the D gene is possibly TRBD1 (5 bases). Germline V gives CDR1 MNHEY, CDR2 SVGAGI. The germline V and J ends were trimmed by 0 bases and 3 bases, with 11 bases remaining between them. The CDR3 runs 15 residues.

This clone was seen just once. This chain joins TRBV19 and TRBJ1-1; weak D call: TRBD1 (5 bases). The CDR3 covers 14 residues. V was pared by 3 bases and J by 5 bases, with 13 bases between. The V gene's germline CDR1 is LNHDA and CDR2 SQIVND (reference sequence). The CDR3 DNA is TGTGCCAGTAGTATTGTTCGGAAGGGGACTGAAGCTTTCTTT. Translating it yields CASSIVRKGTEAFF. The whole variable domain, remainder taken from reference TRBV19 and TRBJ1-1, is DGGITQSPKYLFRKEGQNVTLSCEQNLNHDAMYWYRQDPGQGLRLIYYSQIVNDFQKGDIAEGYSVSREKKESFPLTVTSAQKNPTAFYLCASSIVRKGTEAFFGQGTRLTVV.

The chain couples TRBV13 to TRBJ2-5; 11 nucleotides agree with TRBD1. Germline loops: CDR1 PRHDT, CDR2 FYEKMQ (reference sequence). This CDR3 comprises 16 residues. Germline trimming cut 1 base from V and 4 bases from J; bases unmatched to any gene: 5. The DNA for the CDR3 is TGTGCCAGCAGCTTAGCAAGGACAGGGGGCGTAGAGACCCAGTACTTC. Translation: CASSLARTGGVETQYF.

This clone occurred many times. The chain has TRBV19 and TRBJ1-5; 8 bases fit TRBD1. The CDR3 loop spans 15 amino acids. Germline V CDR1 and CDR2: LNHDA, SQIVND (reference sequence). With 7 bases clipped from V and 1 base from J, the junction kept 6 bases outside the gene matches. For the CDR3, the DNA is TGTGCCAGTAAACTGGACAGGGCGAGCAATCAGCCCCAGCATTTT. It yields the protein CASKLDRASNQPQHF.

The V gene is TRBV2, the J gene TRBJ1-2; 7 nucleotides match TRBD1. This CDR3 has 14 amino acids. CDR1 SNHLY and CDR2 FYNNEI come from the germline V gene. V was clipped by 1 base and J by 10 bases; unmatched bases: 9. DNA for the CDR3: TGTGCCAGCAGTGAAGGGGACAGTACACGGGACTACACCTTC. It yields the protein CASSEGDSTRDYTF.

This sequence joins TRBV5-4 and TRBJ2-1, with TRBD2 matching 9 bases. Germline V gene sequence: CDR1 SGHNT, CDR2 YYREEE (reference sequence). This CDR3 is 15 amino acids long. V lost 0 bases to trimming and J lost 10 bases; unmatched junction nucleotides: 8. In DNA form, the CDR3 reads TGTGCCAGCAGCTTGGCCGTGGCGGGGGGGGGCGAGCAGTTCTTC. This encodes CASSLAVAGGGEQFF.

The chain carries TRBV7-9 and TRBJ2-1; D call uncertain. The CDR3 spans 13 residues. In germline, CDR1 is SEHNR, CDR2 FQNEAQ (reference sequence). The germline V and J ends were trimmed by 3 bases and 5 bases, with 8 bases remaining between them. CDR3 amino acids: CASSFDIDNEQFF. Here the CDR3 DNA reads TGTGCCAGCAGCTTTGACATCGACAATGAGCAGTTCTTC.

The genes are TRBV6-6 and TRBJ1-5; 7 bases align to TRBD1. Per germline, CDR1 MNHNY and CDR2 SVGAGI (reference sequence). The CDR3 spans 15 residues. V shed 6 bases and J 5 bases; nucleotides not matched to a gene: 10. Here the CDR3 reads CASSYRSRGDQPQHF. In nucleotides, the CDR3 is TGTGCCAGCAGCTACCGGAGCAGGGGGGATCAGCCCCAGCATTTT.

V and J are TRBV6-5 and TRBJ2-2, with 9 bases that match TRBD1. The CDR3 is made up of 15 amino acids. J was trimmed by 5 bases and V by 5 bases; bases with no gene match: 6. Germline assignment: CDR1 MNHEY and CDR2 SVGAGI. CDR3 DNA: TGTGCCAGCAGTCTACAGGGGGCGCGGACCGGGGAGCTGTTTTTT. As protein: CASSLQGARTGELFF.

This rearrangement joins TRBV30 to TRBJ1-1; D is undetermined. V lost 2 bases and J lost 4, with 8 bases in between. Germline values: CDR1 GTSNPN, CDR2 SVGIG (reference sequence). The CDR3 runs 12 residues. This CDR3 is CAWSRVSTEAFF. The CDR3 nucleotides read TGTGCCTGGAGTCGTGTGAGCACTGAAGCTTTCTTT.

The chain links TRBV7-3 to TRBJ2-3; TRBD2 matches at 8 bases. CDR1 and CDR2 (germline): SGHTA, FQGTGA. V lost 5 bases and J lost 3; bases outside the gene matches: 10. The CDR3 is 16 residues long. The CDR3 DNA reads TGTGCCAGCAGCACCACCTTAGCGGGGAGGACAGATACGCAGTATTTT. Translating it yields CASSTTLAGRTDTQYF. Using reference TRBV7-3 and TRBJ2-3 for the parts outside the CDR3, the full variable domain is GAGVSQTPSNKVTEKGKYVELRCDPISGHTALYWYRQSLGQGPEFLIYFQGTGAADDSGLPNDRFFAVRPEGSVSTLKIQRTERGDSAVYLCASSTTLAGRTDTQYFGPGTRLTVL.

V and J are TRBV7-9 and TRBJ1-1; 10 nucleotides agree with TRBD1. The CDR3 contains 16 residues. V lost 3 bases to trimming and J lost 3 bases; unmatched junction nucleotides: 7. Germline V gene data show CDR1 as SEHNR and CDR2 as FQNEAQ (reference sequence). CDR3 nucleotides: TGTGCCAGCAGCTTCGGCGACAGGGGGCGACACACTGAAGCTTTCTTT. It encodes CASSFGDRGRHTEAFF.

CDR3 sequence (DNA): TGTGCCAGCAGTTCTTCCTTACTTTTGCAGTTCTTC. It yields the protein CASSSSLLLQFF. The gene calls are TRBV6-6 and TRBJ2-1; D remains ambiguous. From germline, CDR1 is MNHNY and CDR2 SVGAGI (reference sequence). The CDR3 is made up of 12 amino acids. V lost 4 bases, J lost 12 bases, and 13 bases lay in between.

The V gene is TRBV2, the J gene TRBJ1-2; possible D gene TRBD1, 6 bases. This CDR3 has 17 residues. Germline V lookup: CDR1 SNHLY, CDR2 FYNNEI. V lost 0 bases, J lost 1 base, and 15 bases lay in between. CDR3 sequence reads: CASSEAPGVPINYGYTF. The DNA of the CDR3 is TGTGCCAGCAGTGAAGCTCCAGGGGTCCCGATTAACTATGGCTACACCTTC.

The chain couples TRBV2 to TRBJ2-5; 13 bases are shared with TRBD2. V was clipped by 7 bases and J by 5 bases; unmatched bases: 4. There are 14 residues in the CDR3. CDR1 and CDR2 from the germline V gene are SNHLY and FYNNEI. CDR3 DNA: TGTGCCAGCACGACTAGCGGGGGGAGGGAGACCCAGTACTTC. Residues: CASTTSGGRETQYF.

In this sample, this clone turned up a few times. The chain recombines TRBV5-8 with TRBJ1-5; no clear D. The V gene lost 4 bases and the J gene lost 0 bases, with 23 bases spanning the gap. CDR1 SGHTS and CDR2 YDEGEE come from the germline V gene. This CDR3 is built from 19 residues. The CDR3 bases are TGTGCCAGCAGCCTGGGTCTCGGTACAATAAAGCGTAGCAATCAGCCCCAGCATTTT. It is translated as CASSLGLGTIKRSNQPQHF.

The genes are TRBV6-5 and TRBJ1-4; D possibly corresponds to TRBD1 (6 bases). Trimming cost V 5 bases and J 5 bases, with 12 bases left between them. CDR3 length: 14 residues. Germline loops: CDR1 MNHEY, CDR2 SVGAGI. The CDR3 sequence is CASSTGTSNEKLFF. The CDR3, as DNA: TGTGCCAGCAGTACCGGGACATCGAATGAAAAACTGTTTTTT.

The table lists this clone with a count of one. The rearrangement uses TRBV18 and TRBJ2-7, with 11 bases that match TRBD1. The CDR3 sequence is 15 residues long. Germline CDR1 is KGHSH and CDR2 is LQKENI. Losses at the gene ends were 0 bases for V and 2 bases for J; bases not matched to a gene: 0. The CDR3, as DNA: TGTGCCAGCTCACCACCGGGACAGGGGGCCTACGAGCAGTACTTC. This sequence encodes CASSPPGQGAYEQYF.

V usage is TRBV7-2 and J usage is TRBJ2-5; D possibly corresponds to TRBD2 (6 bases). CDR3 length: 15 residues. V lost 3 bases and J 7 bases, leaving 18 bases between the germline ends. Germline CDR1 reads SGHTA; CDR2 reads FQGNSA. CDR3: CASSFTAGARGTQYF. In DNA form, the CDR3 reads TGTGCCAGCAGCTTTACAGCGGGCGCCAGAGGGACCCAGTACTTC.

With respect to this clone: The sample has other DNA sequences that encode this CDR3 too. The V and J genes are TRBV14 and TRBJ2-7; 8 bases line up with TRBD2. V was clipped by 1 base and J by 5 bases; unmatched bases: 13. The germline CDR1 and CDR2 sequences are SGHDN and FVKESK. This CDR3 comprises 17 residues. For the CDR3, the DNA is TGTGCCAGCAGCCAAGCGGGGGGGGCGGGTCTCCGCCACGAGCAGTACTTC. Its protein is CASSQAGGAGLRHEQYF.

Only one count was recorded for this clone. In DNA form, the CDR3 reads TGTGCCAGCAGCGGTAGCGGGGGGCGCACAGATACGCAGTATTTT. Translation gives CASSGSGGRTDTQYF. J is TRBJ2-3 and V is TRBV4-2; 10 nucleotides align to TRBD2. The CDR3 covers 15 residues. Per germline, CDR1 LGHNA and CDR2 YNFKEQ. J gave up 1 base and V 5 bases, and 3 bases lay outside the gene matches.

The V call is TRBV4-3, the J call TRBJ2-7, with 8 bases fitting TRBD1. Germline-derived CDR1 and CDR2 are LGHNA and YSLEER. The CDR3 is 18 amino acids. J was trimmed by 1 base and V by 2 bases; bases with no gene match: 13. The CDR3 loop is CASSQNTGGASPSYEQYF. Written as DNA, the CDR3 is TGCGCCAGCAGCCAAAATACAGGGGGAGCCTCCCCTTCCTACGAGCAGTACTTC.

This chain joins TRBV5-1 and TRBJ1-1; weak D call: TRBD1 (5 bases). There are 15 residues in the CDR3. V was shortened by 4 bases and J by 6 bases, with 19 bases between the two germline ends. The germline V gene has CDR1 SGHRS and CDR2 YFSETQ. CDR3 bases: TGCGCCAGCAGCCAATCTGGGCGGGGGGACGCTGAAGCTTTCTTT. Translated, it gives CASSQSGRGDAEAFF.

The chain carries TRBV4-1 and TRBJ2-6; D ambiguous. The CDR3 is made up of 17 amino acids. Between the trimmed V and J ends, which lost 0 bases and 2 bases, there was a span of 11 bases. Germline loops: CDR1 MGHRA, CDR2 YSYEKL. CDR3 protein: CASSQEDIPAGANVLTF. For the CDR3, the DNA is TGCGCCAGCAGCCAAGAAGATATACCAGCTGGGGCCAACGTCCTGACTTTC.

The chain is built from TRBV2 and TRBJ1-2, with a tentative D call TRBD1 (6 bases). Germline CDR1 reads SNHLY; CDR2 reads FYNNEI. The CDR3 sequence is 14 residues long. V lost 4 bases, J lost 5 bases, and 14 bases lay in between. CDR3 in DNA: TGTGCCAGCAGTGCCCTCTACAGGGAGTATGGCTACACCTTC. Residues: CASSALYREYGYTF.

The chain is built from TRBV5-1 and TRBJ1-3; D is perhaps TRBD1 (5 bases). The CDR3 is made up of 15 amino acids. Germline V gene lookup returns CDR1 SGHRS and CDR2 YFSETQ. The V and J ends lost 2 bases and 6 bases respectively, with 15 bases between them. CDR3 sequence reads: CASSLKQGYENTIYF. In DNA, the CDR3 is TGCGCCAGCAGCTTAAAGCAGGGTTATGAAAACACCATATATTTT. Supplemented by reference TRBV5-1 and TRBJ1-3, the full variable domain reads KAGVTQTPRYLIKTRGQQVTLSCSPISGHRSVSWYQQTPGQGLQFLFEYFSETQRNKGNFPGRFSGRQFSNSRSEMNVSTLELGDSALYLCASSLKQGYENTIYFGEGSWLTVV.

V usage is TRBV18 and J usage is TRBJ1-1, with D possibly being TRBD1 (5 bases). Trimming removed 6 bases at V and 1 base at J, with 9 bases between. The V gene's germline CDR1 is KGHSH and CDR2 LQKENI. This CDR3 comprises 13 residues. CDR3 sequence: CASSQDRNTEAFF. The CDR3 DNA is TGTGCCAGCTCCCAAGACAGGAACACTGAAGCTTTCTTT.

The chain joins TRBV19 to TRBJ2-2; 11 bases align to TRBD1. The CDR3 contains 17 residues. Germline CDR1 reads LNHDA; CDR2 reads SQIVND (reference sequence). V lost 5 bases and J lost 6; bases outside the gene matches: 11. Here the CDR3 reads CASSRTGGAGPAGELFF. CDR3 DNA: TGTGCCAGTAGTCGGACAGGGGGCGCGGGTCCCGCCGGGGAGCTGTTTTTT.

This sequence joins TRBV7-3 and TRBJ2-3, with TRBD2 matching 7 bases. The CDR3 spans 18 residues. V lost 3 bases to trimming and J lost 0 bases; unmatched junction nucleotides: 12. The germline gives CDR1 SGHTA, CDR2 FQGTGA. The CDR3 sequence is CASSFFGKAGVSTDTQYF. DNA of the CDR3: TGTGCCAGCAGCTTCTTCGGGAAGGCGGGGGTTAGCACAGATACGCAGTATTTT.